This T cell receptor beta chain was captured by sequencing in a study of T-cell reconstitution after alpha-beta-depleted transplantation in children. Details on this clonotype: Its antigen is unidentified.

This CDR3 spans 15 amino acids. CDR1 and CDR2 from the germline V gene are KGHSH and LQKENI. V gave up 6 bases and J gave up 2 bases; unmatched junction bases: 8. Study outcomes and limitations: A year had passed since transplant, and T-cell counts and diversity by then came mostly from newly produced T cells. Expanded graft clones numbering several hundred reportedly gave rise to alpha-beta T cells about two months after transplant. Where some patients showed high TCRbeta diversity at day 60, it came from recipient T cells and thymic progenitors that had survived.

A TCRbeta library incorporating unique molecular identifiers was prepared. Each CDR3 protein is one row after TCRdb ran MiXCR on the PCR reads. In the table there are 800,000 to 1,000,000 distinct CDR3 sequences, roughly 29% of which are singletons. This specimen was PBMCs, mostly from graft donor cells, taken 360 days after TCRalphabeta/CD19-depleted stem cell transplant. The chain combines TRBV18 with TRBJ1-1, with 8 bases lining up with TRBD1. This receptor was obtained from a boy younger than two who had a stem cell transplant for SCID, so the T cells may come from the graft donor. DNA of the CDR3: TGTGCCAGCTCGCAGGGACAGGCGTTCAACACTGAAGCTTTCTTT. Translating it yields CASSQGQAFNTEAFF.